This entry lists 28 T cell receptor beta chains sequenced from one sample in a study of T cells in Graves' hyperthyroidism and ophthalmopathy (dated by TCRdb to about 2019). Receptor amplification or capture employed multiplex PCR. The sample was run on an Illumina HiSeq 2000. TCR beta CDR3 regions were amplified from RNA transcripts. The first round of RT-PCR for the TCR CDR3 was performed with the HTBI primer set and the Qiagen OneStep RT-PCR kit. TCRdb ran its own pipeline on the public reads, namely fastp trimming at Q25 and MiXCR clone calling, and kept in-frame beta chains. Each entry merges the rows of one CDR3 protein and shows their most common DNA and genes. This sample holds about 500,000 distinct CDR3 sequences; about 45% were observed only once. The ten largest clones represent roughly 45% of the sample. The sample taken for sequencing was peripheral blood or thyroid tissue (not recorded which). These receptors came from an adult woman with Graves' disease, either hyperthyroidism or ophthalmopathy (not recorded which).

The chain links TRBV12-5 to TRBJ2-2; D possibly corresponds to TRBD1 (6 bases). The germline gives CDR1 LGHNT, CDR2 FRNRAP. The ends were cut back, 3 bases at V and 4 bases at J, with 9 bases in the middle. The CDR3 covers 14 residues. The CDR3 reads CASGFATGTGELFF. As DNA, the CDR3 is TGTGCTAGTGGTTTTGCGACAGGCACCGGGGAGCTGTTTTTT.

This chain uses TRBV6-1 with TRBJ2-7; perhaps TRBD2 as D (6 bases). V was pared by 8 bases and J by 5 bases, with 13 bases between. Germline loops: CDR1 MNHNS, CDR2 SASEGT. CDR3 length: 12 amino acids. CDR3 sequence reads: CASGGESHEQYF. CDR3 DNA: TGTGCCAGCGGCGGGGAGAGCCACGAGCAGTACTTC.

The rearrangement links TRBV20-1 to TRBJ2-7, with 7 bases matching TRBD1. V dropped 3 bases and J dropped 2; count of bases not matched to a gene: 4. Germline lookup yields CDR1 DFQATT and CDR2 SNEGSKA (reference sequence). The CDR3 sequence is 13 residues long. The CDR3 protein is CSASRQGPYEQYF. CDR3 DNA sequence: TGCAGTGCTAGCAGACAGGGTCCCTACGAGCAGTACTTC.

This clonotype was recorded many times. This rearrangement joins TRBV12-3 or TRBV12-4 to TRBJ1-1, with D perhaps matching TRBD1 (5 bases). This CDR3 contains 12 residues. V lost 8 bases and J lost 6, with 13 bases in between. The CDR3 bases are TGTGCCAGCCGCGAGTTGGGGGCTGAAGCTTTCTTT. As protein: CASRELGAEAFF.

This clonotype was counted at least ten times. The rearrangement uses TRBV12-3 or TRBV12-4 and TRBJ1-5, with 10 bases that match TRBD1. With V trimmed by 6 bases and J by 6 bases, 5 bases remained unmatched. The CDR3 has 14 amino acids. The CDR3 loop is CASRLDRGPQPQHF. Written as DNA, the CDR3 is TGTGCCAGCAGACTAGACAGGGGGCCTCAGCCCCAGCATTTT.

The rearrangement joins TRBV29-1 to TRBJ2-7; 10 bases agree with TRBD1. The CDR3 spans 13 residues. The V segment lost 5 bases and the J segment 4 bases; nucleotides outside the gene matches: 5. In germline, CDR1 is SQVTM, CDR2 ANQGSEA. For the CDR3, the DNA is TGCAGCGTTCTCGGGACAGGGGTATACGAGCAGTACTTC. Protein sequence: CSVLGTGVYEQYF.

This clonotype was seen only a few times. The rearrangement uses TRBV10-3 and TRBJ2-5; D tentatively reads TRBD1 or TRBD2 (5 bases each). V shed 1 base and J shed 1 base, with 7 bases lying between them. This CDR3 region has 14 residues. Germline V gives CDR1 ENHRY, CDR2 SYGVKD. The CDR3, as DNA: TGTGCCATCAGTGAGTGGGACGCCCAAGAGACCCAGTACTTC. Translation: CAISEWDAQETQYF.

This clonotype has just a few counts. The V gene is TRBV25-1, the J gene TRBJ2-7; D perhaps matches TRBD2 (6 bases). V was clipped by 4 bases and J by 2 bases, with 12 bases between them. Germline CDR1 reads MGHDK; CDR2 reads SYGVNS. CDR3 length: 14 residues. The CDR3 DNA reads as TGTGCCAGCAGTGGGGCGGGATCCACCTACGAGCAGTACTTC. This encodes CASSGAGSTYEQYF.

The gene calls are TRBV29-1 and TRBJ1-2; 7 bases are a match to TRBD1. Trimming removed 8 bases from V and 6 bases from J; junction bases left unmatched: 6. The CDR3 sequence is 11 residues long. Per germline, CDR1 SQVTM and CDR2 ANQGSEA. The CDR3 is CSYQGVNGYTF. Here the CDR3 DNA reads TGCAGCTACCAGGGGGTGAATGGCTACACCTTC.

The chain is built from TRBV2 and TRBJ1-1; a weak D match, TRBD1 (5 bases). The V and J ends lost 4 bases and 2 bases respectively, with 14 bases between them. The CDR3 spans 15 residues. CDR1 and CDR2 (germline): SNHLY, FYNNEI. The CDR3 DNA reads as TGTGCCAGCAGTGTAAGGGGCGGAGTAAACACTGAAGCTTTCTTT. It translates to CASSVRGGVNTEAFF. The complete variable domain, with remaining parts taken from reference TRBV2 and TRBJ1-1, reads EPEVTQTPSHQVTQMGQEVILRCVPISNHLYFYWYRQILGQKVEFLVSFYNNEISEKSEIFDDQFSVERPDGSNFTLKIRSTKLEDSAMYFCASSVRGGVNTEAFFGQGTRLTVV.

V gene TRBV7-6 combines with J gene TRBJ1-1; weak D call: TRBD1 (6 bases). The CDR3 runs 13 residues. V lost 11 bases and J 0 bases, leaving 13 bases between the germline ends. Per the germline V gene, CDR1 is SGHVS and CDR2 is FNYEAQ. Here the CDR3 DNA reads TGTGCCCCGGCAGGGGCAATGAACACTGAAGCTTTCTTT. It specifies CAPAGAMNTEAFF.

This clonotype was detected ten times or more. CDR3 sequence: CASSLSSGEEKLFF. The CDR3 nucleotides are TGTGCCAGCAGCTTAAGTTCCGGGGAGGAAAAACTGTTTTTT. This chain links TRBV7-9 with TRBJ1-4; no clear D. Germline lookup yields CDR1 SEHNR and CDR2 FQNEAQ (reference sequence). The CDR3 length is 14 residues. Trimming pared 2 bases from V and 8 bases from J, leaving 12 bases between.

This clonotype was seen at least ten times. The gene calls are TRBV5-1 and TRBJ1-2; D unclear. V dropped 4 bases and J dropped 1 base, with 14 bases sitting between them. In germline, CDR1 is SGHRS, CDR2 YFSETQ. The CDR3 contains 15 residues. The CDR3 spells CASSPPGGSNYGYTF. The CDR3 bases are TGCGCCAGCAGCCCCCCTGGAGGCAGTAACTATGGCTACACCTTC.

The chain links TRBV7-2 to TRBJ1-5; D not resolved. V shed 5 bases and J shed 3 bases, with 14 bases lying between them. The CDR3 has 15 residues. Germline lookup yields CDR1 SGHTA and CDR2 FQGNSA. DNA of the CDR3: TGTGCCAGCAGCCTCCGGACGACCCCCAATCAGCCCCAGCATTTT. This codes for CASSLRTTPNQPQHF.

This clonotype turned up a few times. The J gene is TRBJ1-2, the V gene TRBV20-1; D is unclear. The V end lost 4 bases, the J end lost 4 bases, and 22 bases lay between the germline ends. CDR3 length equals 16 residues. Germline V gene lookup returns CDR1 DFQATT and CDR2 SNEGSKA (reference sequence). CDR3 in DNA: TGCAGTGCTAAGCGGGAGACGGCCCCAGCCATCTATGGCTACACCTTC. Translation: CSAKRETAPAIYGYTF.

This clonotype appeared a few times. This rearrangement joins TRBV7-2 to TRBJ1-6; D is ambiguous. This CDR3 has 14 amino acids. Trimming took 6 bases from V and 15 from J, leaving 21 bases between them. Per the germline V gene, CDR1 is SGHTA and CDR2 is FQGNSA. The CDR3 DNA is TGTGCCAGCAGATCCCTTCAAGGCCGGCCCTTCCTCCACTTT. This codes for CASRSLQGRPFLHF. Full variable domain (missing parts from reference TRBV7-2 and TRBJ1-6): GAGVSQSPSNKVTEKGKDVELRCDPISGHTALYWYRQSLGQGLEFLIYFQGNSAPDKSGLPSDRFSAERTGGSVSTLTIQRTQQEDSAVYLCASRSLQGRPFLHFGNGTRLTVT.

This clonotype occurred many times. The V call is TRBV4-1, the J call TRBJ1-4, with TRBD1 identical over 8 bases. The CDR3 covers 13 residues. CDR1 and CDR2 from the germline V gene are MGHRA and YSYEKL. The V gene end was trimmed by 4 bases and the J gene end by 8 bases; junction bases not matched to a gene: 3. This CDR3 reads CASSPGQGEKLFF. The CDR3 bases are TGCGCCAGCAGCCCCGGACAGGGAGAAAAACTGTTTTTT.

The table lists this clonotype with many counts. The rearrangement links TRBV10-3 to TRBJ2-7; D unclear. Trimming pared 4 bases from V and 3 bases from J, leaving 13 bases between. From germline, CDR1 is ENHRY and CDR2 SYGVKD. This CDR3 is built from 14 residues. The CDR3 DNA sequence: TGTGCCATCAGTGTGGCGGCCCCGGGCTACGAGCAGTACTTC. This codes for CAISVAAPGYEQYF.

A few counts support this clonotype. CDR3 nucleotides: TGTGCCAGCGGGACCTACACTGAAGCTTTCTTT. Its protein is CASGTYTEAFF. The V gene is TRBV6-1, the J gene TRBJ1-1; TRBD1 is a possible D gene (5 bases). This CDR3 region has 11 residues. The germline CDR1 and CDR2 sequences are MNHNS and SASEGT. V lost 8 bases, J lost 3 bases, and 7 bases lay in between.

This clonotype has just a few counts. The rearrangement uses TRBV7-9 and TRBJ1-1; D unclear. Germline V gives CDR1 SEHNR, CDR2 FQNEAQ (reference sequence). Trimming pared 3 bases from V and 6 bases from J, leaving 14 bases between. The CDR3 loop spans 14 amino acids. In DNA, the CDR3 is TGTGCCAGCAGCTTCGACACGATTCGGGCTGAAGCTTTCTTT. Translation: CASSFDTIRAEAFF.

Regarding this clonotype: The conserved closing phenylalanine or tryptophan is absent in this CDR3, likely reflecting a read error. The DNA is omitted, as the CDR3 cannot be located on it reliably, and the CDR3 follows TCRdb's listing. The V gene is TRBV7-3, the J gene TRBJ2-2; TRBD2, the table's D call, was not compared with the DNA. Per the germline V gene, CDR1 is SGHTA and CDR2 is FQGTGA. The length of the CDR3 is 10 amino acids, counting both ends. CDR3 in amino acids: CASSPGPLAG.

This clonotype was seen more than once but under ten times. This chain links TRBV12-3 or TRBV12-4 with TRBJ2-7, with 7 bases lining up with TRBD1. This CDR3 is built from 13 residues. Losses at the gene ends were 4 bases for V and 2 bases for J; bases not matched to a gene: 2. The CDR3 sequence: CASSSGQPYEQYF. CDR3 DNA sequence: TGTGCCAGCAGTTCGGGACAGCCCTACGAGCAGTACTTC.

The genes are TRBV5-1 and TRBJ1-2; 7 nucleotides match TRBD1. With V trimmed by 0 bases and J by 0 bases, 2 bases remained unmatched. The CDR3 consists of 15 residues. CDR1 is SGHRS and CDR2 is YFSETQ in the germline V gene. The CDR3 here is CASSLVGQTNYGYTF. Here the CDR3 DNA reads TGCGCCAGCAGCTTGGTGGGACAGACTAACTATGGCTACACCTTC.

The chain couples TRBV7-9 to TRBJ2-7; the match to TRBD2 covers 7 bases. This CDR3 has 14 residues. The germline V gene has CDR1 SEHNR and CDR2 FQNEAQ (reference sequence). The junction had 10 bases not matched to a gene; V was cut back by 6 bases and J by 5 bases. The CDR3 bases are TGTGCCAGCAGGAGCTGGGCGGGAGCGGACGAGCAGTACTTC. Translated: CASRSWAGADEQYF.

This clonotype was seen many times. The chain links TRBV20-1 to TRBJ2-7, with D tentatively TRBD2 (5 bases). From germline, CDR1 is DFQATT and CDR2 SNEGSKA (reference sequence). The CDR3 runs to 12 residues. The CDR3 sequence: CSPRGTSYEQYF. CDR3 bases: TGCAGCCCCCGGGGAACAAGCTACGAGCAGTACTTC.

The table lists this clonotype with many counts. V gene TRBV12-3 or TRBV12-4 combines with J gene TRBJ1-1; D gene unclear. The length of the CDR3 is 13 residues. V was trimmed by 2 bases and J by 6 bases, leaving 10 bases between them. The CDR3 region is CASSLRATPEAFF. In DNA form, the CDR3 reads TGTGCCAGCAGTTTACGGGCGACACCTGAAGCTTTCTTT.

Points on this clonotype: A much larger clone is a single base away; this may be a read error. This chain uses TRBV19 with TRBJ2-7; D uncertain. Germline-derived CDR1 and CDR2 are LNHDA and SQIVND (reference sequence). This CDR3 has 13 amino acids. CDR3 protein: CASSRLGSYEQHF. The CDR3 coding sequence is TGTGCCAGTAGTCGCTTAGGATCGTACGAGCAGCACTTC.

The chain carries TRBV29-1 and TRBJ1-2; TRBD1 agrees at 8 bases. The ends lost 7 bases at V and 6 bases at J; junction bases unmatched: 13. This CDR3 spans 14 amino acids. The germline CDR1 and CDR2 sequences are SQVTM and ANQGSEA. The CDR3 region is CSAPQATGDDGYTF. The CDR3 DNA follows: TGCAGCGCCCCTCAAGCGACAGGGGACGATGGCTACACCTTC.